This entry concerns a single TCR beta chain. The data were taken from a study of blood T cell repertoires in COVID-19. Overall study context: PBMCs, B-cell-depleted T cells, or T cells provided the cDNA or gDNA that made up the material.

Original processing notes: Reference gene primer amplification yielded estimated nucleated cell counts. TCRdb keeps only in-frame clones here, not all; method: immunoSEQ multiplex PCR. V, J and clone size derive from that table, while D and trimming were established from the DNA sequence. The data show almost 350,000 clones, with around nine tenths seen just once and 3.5% to 4% held by the top ten. V gave up 4 bases and J gave up 2 bases; unmatched junction bases: 11. The CDR3 is 18 amino acids. Looked up from germline, CDR1 is SEHNR and CDR2 is FQNEAQ (reference sequence). This TCR derives from a woman between 55 and 75 years old with COVID-19, enrolled during active disease. Sequencing input: peripheral blood. This sequence joins TRBV7-9 and TRBJ2-4; TRBD1 aligns across 10 bases. The CDR3 sequence: CASSYRTGGPSTKNIQYF. The CDR3 coding sequence is TGTGCCAGCAGCTACAGGACAGGGGGTCCCTCGACCAAAAACATTCAGTACTTC.